The entry below gives a single TCR beta chain sequence along with its context. V trimming: 1 base; J trimming: 0 bases; junction bases outside the gene matches: 4. Germline V gives CDR1 WNHNN, CDR2 SYGVQD (reference sequence). The CDR3 totals 16 residues. This record belongs to a study of blood T cell repertoires in COVID-19. Study overall: Samples taken during acute and convalescent COVID-19 were collected in the United States, Italy and Spain.

Data came from immunoSEQ multiplex PCR; TCRdb stores just in-frame clones and leaves some out. This table holds 55,000 to 70,000 clones, 75% to 90% found once. What was sequenced was peripheral blood. The receptor's source is a woman in her 70s with active COVID-19. The chain joins TRBV10-1 to TRBJ2-7; 9 nucleotides agree with TRBD2. CDR3 sequence: CASSELAGASSYEQYF. The CDR3 coding sequence is TGCGCCAGCAGTGAGTTAGCGGGAGCATCCTCCTACGAGCAGTACTTC.